The following is a T cell receptor beta chain sequence with its context. The sample belongs to a study of cytomegalovirus exposure and HLA in healthy donors. PCR primers comprised 60 Vbeta and 13 Jbeta primers. Under the authors' procedure: Among the unique TCR beta chains that a later analysis counted, about 85 million in all, 9.5 million to 11 million were shared. Clones were sequenced by immunoSEQ multiplex PCR, and TCRdb holds only the in-frame ones, with some missing. The V and J calls and the clone size are those of that table, but D and trimming were determined from the DNA. The sample table sets out 95,000 to 150,000 clones. Germline V gene sequence: CDR1 GTSNPN, CDR2 SVGIG (reference sequence). The CDR3 has 12 residues.

This clonotype was sampled from a man between 18 and 29 years old in good health and CMV-seronegative. Sequencing was done on a sample of PBMCs. The chain is built from TRBV30 and TRBJ1-1, with D tentatively TRBD1 (6 bases). CDR3 nucleotides: TGTGCAGTCGTAAGGGGGTCGGCTGAAGCTTTCTTT. Protein product: CAVVRGSAEAFF.